This T cell receptor (beta chain) was documented in a study of blood T cell repertoires in COVID-19. In the original workflow: By means of reference gene primer amplification, nucleated cell counts were estimated. Clones were sequenced by immunoSEQ multiplex PCR, and TCRdb holds only the in-frame ones, with some missing. V, J and clone size derive from that table, while D and trimming were established from the DNA sequence. Seen here are approximately 290,000 clones, roughly 89% observed once, and the top ten hold around 4.5%. The age range of participants was about 18 to 100 years, with residence in about two dozen US areas. Trimming left V 6 bases short and J 0 bases short, with 5 bases between. The CDR3 length is 12 residues. The V gene's germline CDR1 is LNHDA and CDR2 SQIVND (reference sequence).

The sequence derives from a woman under 30 with acute COVID-19. Input material: PBMCs or T cells enriched from blood (not recorded which). The chain links TRBV19 to TRBJ1-2; no firm D call. CDR3 residues: CASRGANYGYTF. The CDR3, as DNA: TGTGCCAGTAGGGGAGCTAACTATGGCTACACCTTC.